The clone carrying this T cell receptor beta chain has more than one count but fewer than ten. The antigen remains unidentified. V lost 1 base and J lost 5; bases outside the gene matches: 9. The CDR3 loop spans 17 amino acids. Germline V gene lookup returns CDR1 ENHRY and CDR2 SYGVKD. The data were taken from a study of blood T cells in healthy people across ages. Study outcomes and limitations: Roughly linear declines in TCR beta diversity per million T cells occurred with age. With donor CMV status unknown, expanded clonotype changes were possibly confounded.

A second about 6 to 12 cycle PCR used barcoded and J-beta primers. A template-switch adaptor that had 12 random nucleotides put a tag on each cDNA molecule. A single record per CDR3 protein comes from TCRdb applying MiXCR to the 5' RACE reads. The sample has some 780,000 distinct CDR3 sequences; roughly three fifths are singletons. Input material: blood. The clonotype comes from a man aged 40-49 years in good health. V usage is TRBV10-3 and J usage is TRBJ2-7; 12 bases map to TRBD1. CDR3 nucleotides: TGTGCCATCAGTGAGTTCGGTGGGACAGGGGGCGACCACGAGCAGTACTTC. As protein: CAISEFGGTGGDHEQYF.